This TCR beta chain was profiled in a study of beta chain features in type 1 diabetes. Sequenced material consisted of expressed TCRB transcripts (all of the isolated RNA was reverse transcribed). Sequencing used immunoSEQ multiplex PCR; TCRdb keeps in-frame clones, though not all of them. The data show some 350,000 clones, roughly 14% seen once. Study-wide points: A moderate, significant TCRB CDR3 shortening appeared in type 1 diabetes across four CD4+ subsets.

Germline V CDR1 and CDR2: SGHRS, YFSETQ. The CDR3 loop spans 16 amino acids. V lost 0 bases to trimming and J lost 1 base, with 13 bases between them. In regard to this clone: What it binds is unknown.

The clonotype comes from a woman aged 18-29 years with type 1 diabetes. The chain recombines TRBV5-1 with TRBJ1-1, with D hard to call. The sample taken for sequencing was naive CD4+ T cells from blood. The CDR3 spells CASSLVTQRQNTEAFF. The CDR3 DNA is TGCGCCAGCAGCTTGGTAACTCAGAGACAGAACACTGAAGCTTTCTTT.